Below, 2 T cell receptor beta chains from the same sample are listed, as sequenced in a study of blood T cell repertoires in COVID-19. TCRdb's table, derived via immunoSEQ multiplex PCR, lists solely in-frame clones and lacks some. This table holds roughly 300,000 clones, 85% found once. Sequencing was performed on peripheral blood. These TCRs come from a human donor in a cohort sampled during active COVID-19.

The chain has TRBV18 and TRBJ2-2; possible D gene TRBD1, 6 bases. The CDR3 runs to 15 residues. Trimming removed 2 bases at V and 4 bases at J, with 11 bases between. Germline CDR1 reads KGHSH; CDR2 reads LQKENI. The CDR3 here is CASSPWDKTTGELFF. CDR3 bases: TGTGCCAGCTCACCATGGGACAAAACCACCGGGGAGCTGTTTTTT.

The V and J genes are TRBV5-4 and TRBJ1-1; D is undetermined. The ends were cut back, 0 bases at V and 6 bases at J, with 15 bases in the middle. The CDR3 is 15 residues long. CDR1 and CDR2 (germline): SGHNT, YYREEE (reference sequence). The CDR3 loop reads CASSLVAELGAEAFF. For the CDR3, the DNA is TGTGCCAGCAGCTTGGTAGCGGAACTGGGCGCTGAAGCTTTCTTT.